The 20 T cell receptor beta chains presented below share a single source sample, sequenced in a study of cytomegalovirus exposure and HLA in healthy donors. In the PCR, 60 Vbeta and 13 Jbeta primers were used. Some clones are missing from TCRdb's copy, which holds only in-frame ones; the method was immunoSEQ multiplex PCR. This sample has some 65,000 clones; approximately 60% occur once, and the top ten carry 2.5% to 3.5%. The specimen was PBMCs. All receptors come from a young man in good health and CMV-seronegative.

The chain couples TRBV28 to TRBJ2-5, with D perhaps TRBD1 (5 bases). Germline V gene sequence: CDR1 MDHEN, CDR2 SYDVKM. CDR3 length: 12 residues. The V gene lost 10 bases and the J gene lost 0 bases, with 9 bases spanning the gap. This CDR3 is CATARDQETQYF. In DNA form, the CDR3 reads TGTGCCACCGCCAGGGACCAAGAGACCCAGTACTTC. The full variable domain, its missing parts supplied by reference TRBV28 and TRBJ2-5, is DVKVTQSSRYLVKRTGEKVFLECVQDMDHENMFWYRQDPGLGLRLIYFSYDVKMKEKGDIPEGYSVSREKKERFSLILESASTNQTSMYLCATARDQETQYFGPGTRLLVL.

CDR3 sequence reads: CASSQGAGAGANVLTF. The CDR3 DNA is TGCGCCAGCAGCCAAGGGGCGGGCGCTGGGGCCAACGTCCTGACTTTC. The chain carries TRBV4-1 and TRBJ2-6; a possible D gene is TRBD2 (5 bases). Trimming removed 1 base at V and 2 bases at J, with 9 bases between. CDR3 length equals 16 residues. Germline loops: CDR1 MGHRA, CDR2 YSYEKL.

The chain combines TRBV10-3 with TRBJ1-1, with TRBD1 matching over 9 bases. CDR3 length: 15 residues. The germline CDR1 and CDR2 sequences are ENHRY and SYGVKD. The junction had 7 bases not matched to a gene; V was cut back by 6 bases and J by 2 bases. DNA for the CDR3: TGTGCCATCAGGGGGAGGACAGGGGCCAACACTGAAGCTTTCTTT. This encodes CAIRGRTGANTEAFF.

The V and J genes are TRBV5-1 and TRBJ2-5, with TRBD1 identical over 9 bases. CDR1 is SGHRS and CDR2 is YFSETQ in the germline V gene. V was pared by 3 bases and J by 4 bases, with 7 bases of the junction left unmatched. The CDR3 spans 15 residues. The CDR3: CASSSGQGTRETQYF. The CDR3 coding sequence is TGCGCCAGCAGCTCCGGACAGGGGACGAGAGAGACCCAGTACTTC.

A few counts support this clone. This CDR3 reads CASSQARLQANEKLFF. The CDR3 DNA reads TGCGCCAGCAGCCAAGCTCGTTTACAGGCTAATGAAAAACTGTTTTTT. V usage is TRBV4-1 and J usage is TRBJ1-4; possibly TRBD1 for D (5 bases). Germline CDR1 MGHRA, CDR2 YSYEKL. The V end was cut by 1 base, the J end by 3 bases, with 12 bases between. CDR3 length: 16 residues.

The chain uses TRBV7-8 and TRBJ2-7; possibly TRBD1 for D (5 bases). Per germline, CDR1 SGHVS and CDR2 FQNEAQ. The CDR3 has 16 residues. The V end was cut by 1 base, the J end by 3 bases, with 16 bases between. CDR3 in amino acids: CASSLVEGAVYYEQYF. DNA of the CDR3: TGTGCCAGCAGCTTAGTTGAAGGGGCGGTATACTACGAGCAGTACTTC.

The chain employs TRBV4-1 and TRBJ2-2; no clear D gene. Between the trimmed V and J ends, which lost 8 bases and 6 bases, there was a span of 13 bases. Germline CDR1 reads MGHRA; CDR2 reads YSYEKL. There are 13 residues in the CDR3. CDR3 DNA: TGCGCCAGCCGCGACTTGTTCGCCGGGGAGCTGTTTTTT. Residues: CASRDLFAGELFF.

This chain connects TRBV29-1 to TRBJ1-1, with 7 nucleotides matching TRBD1. V gave up 0 bases and J gave up 0 bases; unmatched junction bases: 10. The CDR3 loop spans 17 amino acids. CDR1 and CDR2 from the germline V gene are SQVTM and ANQGSEA. In nucleotides, the CDR3 is TGCAGCGTTGAAGATAAGGGACAGCCAACGGTGAACACTGAAGCTTTCTTT. Translated, it gives CSVEDKGQPTVNTEAFF.

This clone has just a few counts. The gene calls are TRBV5-1 and TRBJ2-7; TRBD1 agrees at 11 bases. J gave up 2 bases and V 0 bases, and 7 bases lay outside the gene matches. This CDR3 region has 17 residues. The germline V gene encodes CDR1 SGHRS and CDR2 YFSETQ. The CDR3: CASSLAGGQGDTYEQYF. The CDR3 DNA reads as TGCGCCAGCAGCTTGGCGGGGGGACAGGGGGACACCTACGAGCAGTACTTC.

The chain uses TRBV9 and TRBJ2-5; maybe TRBD2 (5 bases). CDR1 SGDLS and CDR2 YYNGEE come from the germline V gene. The CDR3 sequence is 14 residues long. V gave up 4 bases and J gave up 5 bases, with 15 bases separating them. The CDR3 is CASSKDGVWETQYF. Here the CDR3 DNA reads TGTGCCAGCAGCAAAGACGGGGTTTGGGAGACCCAGTACTTC.

This sequence joins TRBV5-1 and TRBJ1-1, with TRBD1 matching 8 bases. The V gene end was trimmed by 0 bases and the J gene end by 3 bases; junction bases not matched to a gene: 1. The CDR3 loop spans 14 amino acids. CDR1 and CDR2 from the germline V gene are SGHRS and YFSETQ. The CDR3 here is CASSLEGQDTEAFF. As DNA, the CDR3 is TGCGCCAGCAGCTTGGAGGGACAGGACACTGAAGCTTTCTTT.

The sample holds a few counts of this clone. This chain joins TRBV2 and TRBJ2-7; 9 bases align to TRBD1. The germline V gene encodes CDR1 SNHLY and CDR2 FYNNEI. V gave up 6 bases and J gave up 3 bases; unmatched junction bases: 6. There are 14 residues in the CDR3. CDR3 protein: CASRRDRDSYEQYF. The CDR3 DNA is TGTGCCAGCAGGAGGGACAGGGATAGCTACGAGCAGTACTTC.

Regarding this clone: At one end, the junction sequence differs from germline, possibly due to a read error. The chain combines TRBV5-1 with TRBJ1-2; tentative D call: TRBD1 (5 bases). Germline V gene sequence: CDR1 SGHRS, CDR2 YFSETQ. CDR3 size: 15 residues. This CDR3 reads CASSLGQGAKYGYTF. CDR3 DNA: TGCGCCAGCAGCTTGGGCCAGGGTGCTAAGTATGGCTACACCTTC.

CDR3 residues: CASSSWGGQETQYF. CDR3 coding DNA: TGTGCCAGCAGTTCTTGGGGGGGTCAGGAGACCCAGTACTTC. The chain combines TRBV27 with TRBJ2-5; 7 bases line up with TRBD2. CDR3 length equals 14 residues. Germline trimming cut 4 bases from V and 5 bases from J; bases unmatched to any gene: 7. Germline CDR1 and CDR2: MNHEY and SMNVEV (reference sequence).

This chain links TRBV5-1 with TRBJ2-1; TRBD1 agrees at 11 bases. Trimming cost V 1 base and J 6 bases; bases outside gene matches: 12. CDR1 SGHRS and CDR2 YFSETQ come from the germline V gene. The CDR3 has 18 amino acids. CDR3 residues: CASSLHGGRDRGTNEQFF. The CDR3 DNA reads as TGCGCCAGCAGCTTGCATGGGGGCCGGGACAGGGGGACCAATGAGCAGTTCTTC. The whole variable domain, filled in from reference TRBV5-1 and TRBJ2-1, reads KAGVTQTPRYLIKTRGQQVTLSCSPISGHRSVSWYQQTPGQGLQFLFEYFSETQRNKGNFPGRFSGRQFSNSRSEMNVSTLELGDSALYLCASSLHGGRDRGTNEQFFGPGTRLTVL.

The rearrangement links TRBV4-2 to TRBJ1-5; the D gene is possibly TRBD1 (6 bases). V was clipped by 3 bases and J by 7 bases, with 16 bases between them. CDR1 is LGHNA and CDR2 is YNFKEQ in the germline V gene. The length of the CDR3 is 15 residues. CDR3 loop: CASSQNRANGQPQHF. The DNA of the CDR3 is TGTGCCAGCAGCCAGAACAGGGCTAATGGGCAGCCCCAGCATTTT.

V and J are TRBV29-1 and TRBJ1-2; 9 bases agree with TRBD1. This CDR3 region has 13 residues. Germline V lookup: CDR1 SQVTM, CDR2 ANQGSEA. Trimming at V came to 3 bases and at J to 4 bases, leaving 3 bases not matched to a gene. CDR3 nucleotide sequence: TGCAGCGTTGAGACAGGGGGGGGCTATGGCTACACCTTC. Translated: CSVETGGGYGYTF.

The V call is TRBV5-1, the J call TRBJ1-1, with TRBD1 matching 7 bases. J lost 1 base, V lost 3 bases, and 9 bases had no gene match. CDR3 length: 16 amino acids. From germline, CDR1 is SGHRS and CDR2 YFSETQ. CDR3 sequence reads: CASSSPSGTANTEAFF. The DNA of the CDR3 is TGCGCCAGCAGCTCCCCTTCTGGGACAGCGAACACTGAAGCTTTCTTT.

The chain uses TRBV7-8 and TRBJ1-6, with D possibly TRBD1 on 5 matching bases. This CDR3 is 15 amino acids long. Between the trimmed V and J ends, which lost 4 bases and 7 bases, there was a span of 14 bases. Germline CDR1 is SGHVS and CDR2 is FQNEAQ. CDR3 sequence: CASSSTDSKNSPLHF. The CDR3 nucleotides are TGTGCCAGCAGCTCGACCGACAGTAAAAATTCACCCCTCCACTTT.

The chain joins TRBV6-5 to TRBJ2-5; 10 bases match TRBD2. Germline V CDR1 and CDR2: MNHEY, SVGAGI. The CDR3 is 14 residues long. V shed 6 bases and J 3 bases; nucleotides not matched to a gene: 4. CDR3 coding DNA: TGTGCCAGCAGCCAAGGACTAGCGGAAGAGACCCAGTACTTC. This codes for CASSQGLAEETQYF.